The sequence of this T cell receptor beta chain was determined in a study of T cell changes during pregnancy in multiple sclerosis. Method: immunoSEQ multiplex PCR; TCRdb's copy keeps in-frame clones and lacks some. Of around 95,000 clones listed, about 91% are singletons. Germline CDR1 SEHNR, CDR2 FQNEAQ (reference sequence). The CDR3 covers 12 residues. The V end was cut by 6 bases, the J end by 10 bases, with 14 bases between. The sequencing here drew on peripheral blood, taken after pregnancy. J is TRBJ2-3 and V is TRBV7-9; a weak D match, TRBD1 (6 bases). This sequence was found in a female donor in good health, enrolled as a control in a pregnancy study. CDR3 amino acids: CASSSGVSAQYF. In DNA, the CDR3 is TGTGCCAGCAGTTCAGGGGTTTCGGCGCAGTATTTT.